These T cell receptor beta chains were read from a single sample in a study of blood T cell repertoires in COVID-19. Measured with immunoSEQ multiplex PCR; TCRdb has only the in-frame clones, and not every one. Among some 120,000 clones, 83% were seen once, and the ten largest hold roughly 2.4%. The sample consisted of peripheral blood. The receptor set was obtained from a man aged 30 to 45 with acute or convalescent COVID-19. Both conserved end residues are part of each CDR3. The D gene is left open where the match is weak. Clone size, where shown, is once, few, many, or a class for clones that have expanded.

j_call d_call clone_size v_call cdr3_nt cdr3_aa
TRBJ1-1 TRBD1 NA TRBV5-1 TGCGCCAGCAGCTCTTTCTTACAGGGGAGCGGGACTGAAGCTTTCTTT CASSSFLQGSGTEAFF
TRBJ1-3 NA NA TRBV27 TGTGCCAGCAAACCAGGGACTGACGGAAACACCATATATTTT CASKPGTDGNTIYF
TRBJ1-2 NA once TRBV5-1 TGCGCCAGCAGCTTGGAGTCAGGGGACTATGGCTACACCTTC CASSLESGDYGYTF
TRBJ2-3 NA NA TRBV2 TGTGCCAGCACAGTGCTAGATACGCAGTATTTT CASTVLDTQYF
TRBJ2-1 TRBD2 NA TRBV6-1 TGTGCCAGCAGTGCCACTCTGTATTGGACTAGCGGGAGAGATGAGCAGTTCTTC CASSATLYWTSGRDEQFF
TRBJ2-7 TRBD1 NA TRBV19 TGTGCCAGTAGTATCCGACAGGGACCATACGAGCAGTACTTC CASSIRQGPYEQYF
TRBJ1-1 NA few TRBV18 TGTGCCAGCTCACCACCCGAGGGCAGGATAGCGGAAGCTTTCTTT CASSPPEGRIAEAFF
TRBJ2-6 TRBD2 NA TRBV5-5 TGTGCCAGCAGTCGATCCGGGACTAGCGGTGCTGGGGCCAACGTCCTGACTTTC CASSRSGTSGAGANVLTF
TRBJ2-1 NA NA TRBV27 TGTGCCAGCAGACGGGACACGGTTGAGCGGGAATACAATGAGCAGTTCTTC CASRRDTVEREYNEQFF
TRBJ2-5 TRBD2 NA TRBV2 TGTGCCAGCAGAGGCGACCCGTGGCGGGAGGGCCGGGAGACCCAGTACTTC CASRGDPWREGRETQYF
TRBJ1-2 NA NA TRBV3-1/TRBV3-2 TGTGCCAGCAGCCATCAGGGATTTCGGGCAGACAACTATGGCTACACCTTC CASSHQGFRADNYGYTF
TRBJ2-4 NA NA TRBV5-4 TGTGCCAGCAGCCCATTTGGACCGGGGAAAAACATTCAGTACTTC CASSPFGPGKNIQYF
TRBJ1-6 NA few TRBV9 TGTGCCAGCAGCGTAGAACGGAATTCACCCCTCCACTTT CASSVERNSPLHF
TRBJ1-3 NA NA TRBV6-5 TGCGTCAGGGCCCGTGAGGCTTATGGAAACACCATATATTTT CVRAREAYGNTIYF
TRBJ1-2 TRBD1 NA TRBV7-8 TGTGCCAGCAGCCCTCGACAGGGGTACTATGGCTACACCTTC CASSPRQGYYGYTF
TRBJ2-2 NA NA TRBV19 TGTGCCAGTAGTATAGGGGGGGCCGGGGAGCTGTTTTTT CASSIGGAGELFF
TRBJ1-1 NA NA TRBV12-3/TRBV12-4 TGTGCCAGCAGTCTTAATTCTGAAGCTTTCTTT CASSLNSEAFF
TRBJ1-1 TRBD1 NA TRBV3-1/TRBV3-2 TGTGCCAGCAGCCAAGATGGGGGACAGATGAACACTGAAGCTTTCTTT CASSQDGGQMNTEAFF
TRBJ1-2 NA NA TRBV14 TGTGCCAGCAGCCACCTGGACACCAACTATGGCTACACCTTC CASSHLDTNYGYTF
TRBJ2-5 NA NA TRBV2 TGTGCCAGCTCCTACCTAAGCATACAAGAGACCCAGTACTTC CASSYLSIQETQYF
TRBJ2-3 NA NA TRBV19 TGTGCCAGTAGCAGTGGATCGGGGTTAACAGATACGCAGTATTTT CASSSGSGLTDTQYF
TRBJ2-5 TRBD1 NA TRBV30 TGTGCCTGCACAGGACAGGATGGGACCCAGTACTTC CACTGQDGTQYF
TRBJ2-2 NA NA TRBV6-1 TGTGCCAGCAGTGATTGGGGGACACCGTTCACCGGGGAGCTGTTTTTT CASSDWGTPFTGELFF
TRBJ2-5 TRBD1 NA TRBV19 TGTGCCAGTAGTATTGGGGACAGCCAAGAGACCCAGTACTTC CASSIGDSQETQYF
TRBJ2-3 TRBD1 few TRBV19 TGTGCCAGTGCCCGGACAGGGGGCGTAGATACGCAGTATTTT CASARTGGVDTQYF
TRBJ1-1 NA NA TRBV6-5 TGTGCCAGCAGTCCGGGGTTGAACACTGAAGCTTTCTTT CASSPGLNTEAFF
TRBJ1-2 NA NA TRBV10-3 TGTGCCATCAGTGACCACGTCGAGTTATATGGCTACACCTTC CAISDHVELYGYTF
TRBJ2-1 TRBD2 NA TRBV11-3 TGTGCCAGCAGCCCCCCTCCGGGAGGTGAGCAGTTCTTC CASSPPPGGEQFF
TRBJ1-1 NA NA TRBV7-3 TGTGCCAGCAGCTTAAAATCAGGGAACACTGAAGCTTTCTTT CASSLKSGNTEAFF
TRBJ2-7 TRBD1 once TRBV13 TGTGCCAGCAGCTACAGACCGACAGGGCGCTCCTACGAGCAGTACTTC CASSYRPTGRSYEQYF
TRBJ2-4 TRBD2 NA TRBV5-1 TGCGCCAGCAGCTTGGGGACTAGCGGGAGGTTCAAAAACATTCAGTACTTC CASSLGTSGRFKNIQYF
TRBJ1-2 TRBD1 NA TRBV9 TGTGCCAGCAGCGATAACAGGGGGAGGATCTATGGCTACACCTTC CASSDNRGRIYGYTF
TRBJ1-1 NA many TRBV12-3/TRBV12-4 TGTGCCAGCTTTCAGGGTTACGAAGCTTTCTTT CASFQGYEAFF
TRBJ2-2 TRBD2 once TRBV7-6 TGTGCCAGCAGCCAAGGGACTAGCGGGAGTGGGTACACCGGGGAGCTGTTTTTT CASSQGTSGSGYTGELFF
TRBJ2-1 TRBD2 NA TRBV10-3 TGTGCCATCAGTGAGGGAACTAGCGGGGGGTACAATGAGCAGTTCTTC CAISEGTSGGYNEQFF
TRBJ1-3 TRBD1 NA TRBV9 TGTGCCAGCAGCGTAGAAGGGGGCACAGGAAACACCATATATTTT CASSVEGGTGNTIYF
TRBJ1-5 TRBD1 few TRBV19 TGTGCCAGTAGTATAGATAACAGGGGTTCGCCCCAGCATTTT CASSIDNRGSPQHF
TRBJ2-1 TRBD2 few TRBV30 TGTGCCTGGAGTCTAGCGGGGGATGAGCAGTTCTTC CAWSLAGDEQFF
TRBJ1-2 NA NA TRBV9 TGTGCCAGCAGCGCCCCGGACAGCTACTATGGCTACACCTTC CASSAPDSYYGYTF
TRBJ1-2 TRBD1 once TRBV10-2 TGCGCCAGCAGTGAGGGGACAGGACGGGGCTACACCTTC CASSEGTGRGYTF
TRBJ2-1 TRBD2 NA TRBV7-3 TGTGCCAGCAGCTATAGCGGGAGCGGGGATGAGCAGTTCTTC CASSYSGSGDEQFF
TRBJ1-2 TRBD1 once TRBV4-1 TGCGCCAGCAGCCAAGCTATCAGGGGGAACTATGGCTACACCTTC CASSQAIRGNYGYTF
TRBJ2-1 NA NA TRBV5-1 TGCGCCAGCAGCTGGGCACCCCGGGACAACTACAATGAGCAGTTCTTC CASSWAPRDNYNEQFF
TRBJ1-2 NA NA TRBV9 TGTGCCAGCAGCCCCAGCTCGGCGACAGCCATCTATGGCTACACCTTC CASSPSSATAIYGYTF